The clone carrying this T cell receptor (beta chain) was observed a few times. Antigen: not known. Healthy Caucasian individuals from Russia aged about 6 to 90 served as donors. The V gene's germline CDR1 is SGHRS and CDR2 YFSETQ. This CDR3 has 16 amino acids. Trimming cost V 2 bases and J 4 bases, with 16 bases left between them. With a J-beta primer mix and a sample-barcoded 5' primer, a second PCR ran roughly 6 to 11 cycles. MiXCR, run by TCRdb on the 5' RACE reads, gives a single entry per CDR3 protein. The sample lists roughly 1.6 million distinct CDR3 sequences, about 31% seen once, with about 11% in the top ten. The sample belongs to a study of blood T cells in healthy people across ages. Points from the study as a whole: Long-lived donors had more naive CD4+ cells and higher diversity than aged donors.

This sequence was found in a woman aged 30 to 39 in good health. The sequenced sample consisted of blood. This chain links TRBV5-1 with TRBJ2-1, with a weak D call TRBD2 (6 bases). The chain's CDR3 is CASSFRSGATYNEQFF. The CDR3 nucleotides read TGCGCCAGCAGCTTTAGGTCGGGAGCGACGTACAATGAGCAGTTCTTC. The full variable domain, completed using reference TRBV5-1 and TRBJ2-1, is KAGVTQTPRYLIKTRGQQVTLSCSPISGHRSVSWYQQTPGQGLQFLFEYFSETQRNKGNFPGRFSGRQFSNSRSEMNVSTLELGDSALYLCASSFRSGATYNEQFFGPGTRLTVL.